This record looks at one T cell receptor beta chain sequence and its context. There are a few counts of this clone. Which antigen it targets is not known. No much larger clonotype is one base removed from it; base qualities were not supplied. The cohort consisted of 650 to 850 healthy bone marrow donors. All cohort members were sampled while nominally healthy, although unrecorded immune exposures were likely present. The donor was CMV seronegative and belonged to the group of 350 to 400 seronegative cohort members. Every donor gave a peripheral blood sample, and the peripheral blood mononuclear cells from that sample were used for TCR beta sequencing. Genomic DNA was extracted from the blood cell samples with the Qiagen DNeasy Blood Extraction Kit. This sample stems from a study of cytomegalovirus exposure and HLA in healthy donors (dated by TCRdb to about 2017). With regard to the full study: According to an earlier analysis of several hundred of the donors, roughly 180 million T cells yielded roughly 110 million unique TCR beta sequences and roughly 280 Gb of sequence data. An early release that covered more than 550 HLA-typed donors contained around 300 gigabases of sequencing data and roughly 84 million unique TCR sequences. Of the roughly 400 genotyped donors, about 84% fell in the genetic ancestry cluster associated with self-reported Caucasian donors. The study aimed to test whether cataloging public T cell receptors could reveal signatures of past pathogen exposure. The T cell repertoires of 700 or so subjects were profiled by immunosequencing and related to cytomegalovirus serostatus. A separate validation cohort of over a hundred different subjects was used in addition to the 666-subject first cohort. High-throughput TCR immunosequencing, statistical association of individual TCRs with disease status, and machine learning were combined to predict cytomegalovirus infection status. To study patterns of TCR occurrence, a later analysis re-analyzed previously published TCR beta repertoires from around 670 donors and added high-resolution HLA genotyping. The later analysis used no new phenotypic data to find candidate immune exposures, relying instead on TCR beta sequences and their occurrence across donors. To decide whether each TCR beta V gene segment behaved as functional or pseudogenic, an earlier analysis of 587 of the donors relied on high-throughput TCR beta sequencing. Donor age, sex, ethnicity and CMV serostatus were collected together with the repertoire data. In a later genetic analysis, genome-wide SNP genotypes for about three fifths of the roughly 670 donors were used, and that subset was treated as a discovery cohort. All discovery cohort repertoires had been generated using a single sequencing platform. Both class I and class II loci were covered by HLA typing, at four-digit resolution. The number of donors typed differed by locus, with roughly 620-630 for A, B, C, DRB1 and DQB1, around 500 for DQA1, 600 to 610 for DPA1, and some 450 for DPB1. Because of strong linkage in the cohort, five DR-DQ haplotypes were treated as single units for association and clustering. Among around 400 genotyped donors of the cohort, an average of roughly 230,000 unique TCR beta nucleotide sequences was sequenced per donor, of which roughly 17% were non-productive.

Trimming removed 5 bases from V and 7 bases from J, leaving 15 bases between the germline ends. The germline V gene gives CDR1 as MNHNS and CDR2 as SASEGT. Measured from the cysteine to the phenylalanine, the CDR3 is 15 residues long. The sequence is cut down to CDR3 DNA, 45 bases in frame from base 1. General conclusions and limits of the study: In a later analysis, most CMV-associated TCR beta chains were found to appear HLA-restricted, with HLA associations seemingly driven largely by CMV exposure. Three of the identified cytomegalovirus-associated TCR beta chains were confirmed in vitro to be specific for cytomegalovirus antigens. The earlier analysis of approximately 590 of the donors excluded fewer than 20 rarely observed V segments, including chromosome 9 orphons, because counts were too low. The authors suggested that the approach could potentially be generalized to other disease states and immunological phenotypes. Because HLA typing was missing for some donors at each locus, association tests included only the typed subset. Compared with the roughly 710-donor mean, donors in an Asian-associated ancestry cluster had fewer N-insertions in productive TCRs, according to a later genetic analysis. According to a later analysis, TCR association rates differed among HLA loci, with DRB1 alleles showing the most associated TCRs and HLA-C alleles showing the fewest. When HLA alleles, especially DR and DQ, strongly co-occurred, attributing TCR associations to individual alleles was difficult. Across donors, most TCR sequences were observed very rarely, whereas some public TCRs were present in many individuals. The presence/absence analyses assumed that sequencing depth was roughly uniform across donors, and that assumption may not be true. Some IMGT-functional V segments, including TRBV6-2 and TRBV6-3, could not be told apart with the 87-base-pair reads, so those segments were excluded. A further reported finding was that TCR beta sequences accurately predicted the HLA-A and HLA-B alleles for most subjects in the first cohort. In a later analysis, HLA-associated TCR beta chains showed more clonal expansion and lower generation probabilities than non-associated chains that were equally common. Linkage disequilibrium might explain the correlated functional status among segregating V segments, but an unknown experimental factor could not be ruled out. Several of the top co-occurrence clusters appeared to be linked to parvovirus B19, influenza, CMV and Epstein-Barr virus, according to a later analysis. The study gave a list of some 150 TCR beta chains associated with cytomegalovirus. A later genetic analysis associated a missense DCLRE1C variant with V-gene and J-gene trimming of TCR beta chains, and an independent cohort replicated the association. In both the original and validation cohorts, the classifier was reported to diagnose cytomegalovirus status with high specificity and sensitivity. The cohort was sequenced for TCR beta chains only, and without alpha or paired-chain data the features that could be detected were limited. Specific HLA alleles were associated with roughly 17,000 TCR beta sequences at a false discovery rate of 0.05 in a later analysis. The only immune exposure information available for the cohort was CMV serostatus. In an earlier analysis of around 600 of the donors, most TCR beta V segments were observed in productive rearrangements about 87% or about 30% of the time, broadly matching IMGT annotations. A cluster of highly shared sequence variants was judged likely to be a technical artifact of the sequencing pipeline.

To prepare the library, the immunoSEQ multiplex PCR assay was applied. For the multiplex PCR, a mixture combining 60 forward primers for TCR Vbeta segments and 13 reverse primers for TCR Jbeta segments was used. Amplification of the CDR3 region of rearranged TCR beta genes was performed with a multiplex PCR assay on genomic DNA. Amplified TCR beta libraries were sequenced as 87-base-pair reads on the Illumina HiSeq System. The study's own analysis went as follows. A later analysis counted about 80 million unique TCR beta chains across the 666 repertoires, and 10 million to 12 million of these chains were shared by at least two donors. Raw reads were error-corrected and collapsed into unique sequences by a nearest-neighbor algorithm in which closely related sequences were merged to remove PCR and sequencing errors. V, D and J gene segments were assigned by aligning CDR3 sequences to IMGT reference sequences. For a sequence to be retained, at least a six-nucleotide match to both a V gene segment and a J gene segment was required. Rearrangements were called productive when the CDR3 lacked stop codons and stayed in frame with V and J; all others were non-productive. Following IMGT convention, CDR3 was defined as the stretch from the second conserved V-encoded cysteine to the conserved J-encoded phenylalanine. Sequences without an unambiguous match to a single V gene segment were excluded from the earlier analysis of several hundred of the donors. An earlier analysis of a few hundred of the donors classified V segments as functional when productive rearrangements were above 56.7% and as segregating when the standard deviation between donors was above 5%. To diagnose cytomegalovirus status from the catalog of TCR beta chain sequences, a statistical classification framework was built. A later analysis assigned V and J genes by comparing TCR nucleotide sequences with IMGT/GENE-DB human TR gene sequences. Using the TCRdist pipeline, a later analysis assigned CDR3 sequences along with most-parsimonious VDJ recombination scenarios. A later analysis defined each TCR beta chain by its CDR3 amino acid sequence plus V-gene family, and excluded reads lacking a unique V-gene family. In a later analysis, several hundred highly shared, low-generation-probability nucleotide sequences were removed to address suspected cross-contamination and a sequencing artifact. In a later analysis, a clonal expansion index was calculated for each public chain from normalized within-repertoire ranks of inferred template counts. In a later analysis, generation probabilities were computed using a VDJ recombination model fitted to out-of-frame rearrangements, and the results were checked against IGoR. In a later analysis, hypergeometric tests were used to score TCR-TCR, TCR-HLA and TCR-CMV co-occurrence, with a repertoire-size bias correction applied to TCR pairs. To estimate false discovery rates, a later analysis permuted the HLA or CMV assignments 20 times. In a later analysis, co-occurring TCRs were grouped using DBSCAN, with TCRdist sequence similarity added in when clustering inside HLA-allele-positive subsets. Co-occurrence clustering excluded repertoires with fewer than 30,000 or more than 120,000 public chains, plus five with anomalous nucleotide sharing. As stored in TCRdb, this immuneACCESS dataset retains in-frame rearrangements with V and J assigned. A fraction of the clones does not appear; measured against another copy, unresolved V genes explain less than half of the discrepancy, and the remainder lacks a known reason. V and J calls and clone size are as listed in that table; D and trimming were resolved from the DNA. The sample table lists 100,000 to 150,000 clones, around 80% of them with a count of one. Jointly, the top ten make up approximately 1.2% of the sample.

This TCR derives from a female donor in good health and CMV-seronegative. The material sequenced was PBMCs. Recombination linked TRBV6-1 to TRBJ1-6; possibly the D gene is TRBD1, per 5 matching bases. The CDR3 region has the sequence CASSRGGGTNSPLHF. The nucleotide sequence reads as follows: TGTGCCAGCAGTCGGGGGGGAGGTACAAATTCACCCCTCCACTTT.